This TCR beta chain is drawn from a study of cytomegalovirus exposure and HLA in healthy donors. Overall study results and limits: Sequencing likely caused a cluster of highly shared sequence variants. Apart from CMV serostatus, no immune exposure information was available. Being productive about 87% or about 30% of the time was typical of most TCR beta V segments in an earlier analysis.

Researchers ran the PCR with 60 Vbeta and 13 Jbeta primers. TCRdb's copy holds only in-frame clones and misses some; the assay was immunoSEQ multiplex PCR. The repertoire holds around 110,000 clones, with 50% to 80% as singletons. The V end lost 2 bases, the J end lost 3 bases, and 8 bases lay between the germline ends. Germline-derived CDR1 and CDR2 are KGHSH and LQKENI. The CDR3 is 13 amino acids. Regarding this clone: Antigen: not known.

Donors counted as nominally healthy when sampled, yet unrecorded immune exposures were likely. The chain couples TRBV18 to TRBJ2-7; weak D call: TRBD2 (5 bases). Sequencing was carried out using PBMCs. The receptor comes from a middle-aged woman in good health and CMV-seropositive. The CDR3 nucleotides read TGTGCCAGCTCACCAGGACTTGACTACGAGCAGTACTTC. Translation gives CASSPGLDYEQYF.